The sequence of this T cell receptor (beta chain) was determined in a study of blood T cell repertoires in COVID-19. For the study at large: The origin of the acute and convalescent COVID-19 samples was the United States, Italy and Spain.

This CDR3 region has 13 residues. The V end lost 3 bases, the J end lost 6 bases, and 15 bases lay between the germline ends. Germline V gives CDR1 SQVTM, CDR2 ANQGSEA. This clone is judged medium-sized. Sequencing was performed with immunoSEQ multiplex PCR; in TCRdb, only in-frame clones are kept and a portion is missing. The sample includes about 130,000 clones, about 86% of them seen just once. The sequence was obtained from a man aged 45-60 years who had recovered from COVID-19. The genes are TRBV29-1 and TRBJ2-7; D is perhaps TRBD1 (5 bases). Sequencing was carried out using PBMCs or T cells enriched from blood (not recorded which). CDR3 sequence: CSVDRPGRAEQYF. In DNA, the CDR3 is TGCAGCGTTGACCGGCCCGGCAGGGCCGAGCAGTACTTC.